The entry below gives a single T cell receptor beta chain sequence along with its context. Its antigen is unidentified. Together with a sample-barcoded 5' primer, a J-beta primer mix was included in a second PCR lasting about 7 to 12 cycles. TCRdb independently ran MiXCR on the 5' RACE reads; one entry per CDR3 protein. The data hold hundreds of thousands of distinct CDR3 sequences, with 62% observed a single time. This CDR3 contains 13 residues. Germline lookup yields CDR1 MNHNY and CDR2 SVGAGI (reference sequence). Trimming shortened V by 6 bases and J by 3 bases, and 12 bases separated the two germline ends. The record originates from a study of blood T cells in healthy people across ages. Study-wide results and caveats: A roughly linear fall in TCR beta diversity per million T cells was seen with increasing age.

This chain links TRBV6-6 with TRBJ2-7; the D gene could be TRBD1 or TRBD2 (5 bases each). This receptor was obtained from a man aged 25 to 40 in good health. Sequencing was done on a sample of blood. As DNA, the CDR3 is TGTGCCAGCAGCAGGGAGTGGGACTACGAGCAGTACTTC. Protein product: CASSREWDYEQYF.